The 27 T cell receptor beta chains in this list originate from one sample, sequenced in a study of T and B cells in COVID-19 patients. BIOMED2 TRB-A/B primer pools were used in multiplex TRB PCR. TCRdb reprocessed the multiplex PCR reads with MiXCR, giving one entry per CDR3 protein. Of about 5,200 distinct CDR3 sequences in the sample, 20% are singletons; the top ten hold 5% to 7%. From blood, about 250-550 ng of genomic DNA served as TRB template. The sequencing sample was made of blood. These receptors were taken from a human donor who had recovered from COVID-19.

This clonotype is classed as medium-sized (0.01 to 0.1%). This chain connects TRBV27 to TRBJ1-1; D unclear. The CDR3 length is 13 residues. Germline V gives CDR1 MNHEY, CDR2 SMNVEV (reference sequence). V was clipped by 6 bases and J by 0 bases, with 8 bases between them. The CDR3 bases are TGTGCCAGCAGGACCCGGATGAACACTGAAGCTTTCTTT. Translating gives CASRTRMNTEAFF.

This clonotype is large in the sample. J is TRBJ2-1 and V is TRBV29-1, with 10 positions matching TRBD1. This CDR3 has 14 amino acids. Per the germline V gene, CDR1 is SQVTM and CDR2 is ANQGSEA. Trimming took 7 bases from V and 4 from J; bases not matched to a gene: 7. CDR3 sequence: CSAARDRGYNEQFF. In DNA, the CDR3 is TGCAGCGCTGCCAGGGACAGGGGATACAATGAGCAGTTCTTC.

This clonotype turned up a few times. This chain uses TRBV10-3 with TRBJ1-5; 7 bases align to TRBD1. The ends lost 3 bases at V and 8 bases at J; junction bases unmatched: 4. The CDR3 loop spans 13 amino acids. The germline V gene encodes CDR1 ENHRY and CDR2 SYGVKD. CDR3 loop: CAISDRGLKPQHF. The CDR3 coding sequence is TGTGCCATCAGTGATAGGGGGCTGAAGCCCCAGCATTTT.

This clonotype is categorized as medium-sized. This chain joins TRBV18 and TRBJ1-1, with TRBD1 matching over 7 bases. V lost 3 bases and J lost 0; bases outside the gene matches: 4. The length of the CDR3 is 15 residues. CDR1 and CDR2 from the germline V gene are KGHSH and LQKENI. In nucleotides, the CDR3 is TGTGCCAGCTCACCCTTACAGGGGTTGAACACTGAAGCTTTCTTT. As protein: CASSPLQGLNTEAFF.

Regarding this clonotype: A much larger clone is a single base away; this may be a read error. J is TRBJ1-1 and V is TRBV30; D is unclear. This CDR3 comprises 13 residues. Germline CDR1 reads GTSNPN; CDR2 reads SVGIG (reference sequence). CDR3: CAWSWVGNTEALF. CDR3 coding DNA: TGTGCCTGGAGCTGGGTTGGGAACACTGAAGCTCTCTTT.

This clonotype is labeled as medium-sized. V usage is TRBV19 and J usage is TRBJ1-1; D is possibly TRBD1 (6 bases). Germline V CDR1 and CDR2: LNHDA, SQIVND (reference sequence). The CDR3 runs to 15 residues. With 10 bases removed from V and 0 bases from J, the gap between germline ends came to 18 bases. CDR3 in DNA: TGTGCCACGATCGACAGGTCTGCCATGAACACTGAAGCTTTCTTT. Translating gives CATIDRSAMNTEAFF.

This sequence joins TRBV7-3 and TRBJ2-1; tentatively, D is TRBD1 (6 bases). Germline CDR1 is SGHTA and CDR2 is FQGTGA. The CDR3 has 13 residues. Trimming removed 3 bases at V and 13 bases at J, with 16 bases between. The CDR3 loop reads CASSFGRGFVQFF. In nucleotides, the CDR3 is TGTGCCAGCAGCTTCGGCAGGGGATTTGTTCAGTTCTTC.

A few counts support this clonotype. This chain links TRBV24-1 with TRBJ2-6; D gene ambiguous. V gave up 3 bases and J gave up 1 base, with 3 bases separating them. The CDR3 consists of 14 residues. The V gene's germline CDR1 is KGHDR and CDR2 SFDVKD. The DNA for the CDR3 is TGTGCCACCAGTGATCATTCTGGGGCCAACGTCCTGACTTTC. It is translated as CATSDHSGANVLTF.

This chain links TRBV4-1 with TRBJ2-3, with D unresolved. The CDR3 loop spans 14 amino acids. Germline CDR1 and CDR2: MGHRA and YSYEKL. V was trimmed by 0 bases and J by 7 bases, leaving 11 bases between them. CDR3 amino acids: CASSQDPSRYTQYF. CDR3 bases: TGCGCCAGCAGCCAAGATCCATCCAGGTATACGCAGTATTTT.

For this clonotype: This may be a read error, as it is one base from a much larger clone. The conserved phenylalanine or tryptophan normally closing the CDR3 is absent here, so this likely arose from a read error. CDR3 sequence: CASSFAGITYEQYL. The CDR3 DNA reads TGTGCCAGCAGTTTTGCGGGAATAACCTACGAGCAGTACCTC. The rearrangement joins TRBV6-2 or TRBV6-3 to TRBJ2-7; weak D call: TRBD2 (6 bases). The length of the CDR3 is 14 residues. The germline V gene has CDR1 MNHEY and CDR2 SVGEGT. Trimming cost V 4 bases and J 2 bases, with 12 bases left between them.

This clonotype has a handful of counts. The rearrangement links TRBV7-9 to TRBJ2-7, with a tentative D call TRBD1 (6 bases). This CDR3 is 15 amino acids long. Germline CDR1 and CDR2: SEHNR and FQNEAQ (reference sequence). V shed 5 bases and J shed 2 bases, with 16 bases lying between them. The CDR3 DNA follows: TGTGCCAGCAGCCCACACGGGACATCCGCCTACGAGCAGTACTTC. This translates into CASSPHGTSAYEQYF.

This clonotype was counted only a few times. The chain links TRBV7-9 to TRBJ1-4, with 7 bases that match TRBD1. Germline CDR1 is SEHNR and CDR2 is FQNEAQ (reference sequence). The V gene end was trimmed by 7 bases and the J gene end by 3 bases; junction bases not matched to a gene: 8. The CDR3 has 15 amino acids. The CDR3 DNA reads TGTGCCAGCAAACCCCAGGGGGGAGCTAATGAAAAACTGTTTTTT. Its protein is CASKPQGGANEKLFF.

This clonotype was seen repeatedly, ten times or more. V gene TRBV7-2 combines with J gene TRBJ2-5, with D perhaps matching TRBD1 or TRBD2 (5 bases each). CDR1 is SGHTA, CDR2 FQGNSA, per germline. V was cut by 2 bases and J by 1 base, with 23 bases left in between. The CDR3 sequence is 19 residues long. CDR3 coding DNA: TGTGCCAGCAGCTTAAGTTTTGGGGGAGCCAAGCTTGCCCAAGAGACCCAGTACTTC. Its protein product is CASSLSFGGAKLAQETQYF.

This clonotype was seen a handful of times. The chain combines TRBV6-5 with TRBJ1-1, with 7 bases lining up with TRBD1. CDR1 is MNHEY and CDR2 is SVGAGI in the germline V gene. The CDR3 has 15 residues. The V gene end was trimmed by 1 base and the J gene end by 4 bases; junction bases not matched to a gene: 6. The CDR3 bases are TGTGCCAGCAGTTACTGGGAGGGGGCCGGCACTGAAGCTTTCTTT. Residues: CASSYWEGAGTEAFF.

By share, this clonotype counts as medium-sized. The CDR3 region is CASSLYRSSGELFF. CDR3 bases: TGTGCCAGCAGCCTCTACAGGTCCTCCGGGGAGCTGTTTTTT. The chain combines TRBV7-2 with TRBJ2-2, with D possibly being TRBD1 (5 bases). Trimming cost V 5 bases and J 6 bases, with 13 bases left between them. Germline V lookup: CDR1 SGHTA, CDR2 FQGNSA. The CDR3 is made up of 14 amino acids. The full variable domain, completed using reference TRBV7-2 and TRBJ2-2, is GAGVSQSPSNKVTEKGKDVELRCDPISGHTALYWYRQSLGQGLEFLIYFQGNSAPDKSGLPSDRFSAERTGGSVSTLTIQRTQQEDSAVYLCASSLYRSSGELFFGEGSRLTVL.

This clonotype turned up a few times. The chain joins TRBV20-1 to TRBJ2-1; D call uncertain. Per the germline V gene, CDR1 is DFQATT and CDR2 is SNEGSKA (reference sequence). Trimming removed 2 bases from V and 6 bases from J, with 14 bases in between. The CDR3 sequence is 14 residues long. The CDR3 loop reads CSARSLHGPNEQFF. The CDR3, as DNA: TGCAGTGCTAGATCACTTCACGGGCCCAATGAGCAGTTCTTC.

As concerns this clonotype: Possible read error: a much larger clone is one base away. The chain couples TRBV5-1 to TRBJ1-3, with a tentative D call TRBD1 (5 bases). The CDR3 is 14 residues long. Germline V CDR1 and CDR2: SGHRS, YFSETQ. The CDR3 region is CVSSFDRAWGTIYF. Written as DNA, the CDR3 is TGCGTCAGCAGCTTCGACAGAGCTTGGGGCACCATATATTTT.

This clonotype has a count of ten or more. The J gene is TRBJ1-6, the V gene TRBV6-5; weak D call: TRBD1 (6 bases). V lost 7 bases to trimming and J lost 4 bases, with 17 bases between them. The germline gives CDR1 MNHEY, CDR2 SVGAGI. The CDR3 is 16 residues long. The chain's CDR3 is CASTQAGGGYNSPLHF. The CDR3 coding sequence is TGTGCCAGCACCCAGGCGGGGGGCGGTTATAATTCACCCCTCCACTTT.

V and J are TRBV20-1 and TRBJ2-7; 10 bases align to TRBD2. V lost 0 bases, J lost 3 bases, and 5 bases stayed unmatched. The CDR3 length is 15 residues. CDR1 is DFQATT, CDR2 SNEGSKA, per germline (reference sequence). The CDR3 DNA is TGCAGTGCTAGAGATCGGACTAGCGGCATCTACGAGCAGTACTTC. Translation gives CSARDRTSGIYEQYF.

The chain couples TRBV6-1 to TRBJ2-2, with 10 bases lining up with TRBD1. The CDR3 is 14 amino acids. From germline, CDR1 is MNHNS and CDR2 SASEGT. V lost 9 bases to trimming and J lost 7 bases; unmatched junction nucleotides: 8. The CDR3 DNA follows: TGTGCCAGAGGGGGGACAGGGGACGACGGGGAGCTGTTTTTT. Translating gives CARGGTGDDGELFF.

The V and J genes are TRBV7-6 and TRBJ1-2; possibly TRBD1 for D (6 bases). Trimming took 5 bases from V and 2 from J, leaving 12 bases between them. There are 14 residues in the CDR3. Germline V gene sequence: CDR1 SGHVS, CDR2 FNYEAQ. The CDR3 region has the DNA TGTGCCAGCAGCCCGTCGGGACAAAACTATGGCTACACCTTC. Protein product: CASSPSGQNYGYTF. Together with reference TRBV7-6 and TRBJ1-2, the CDR3 gives the full variable domain: GAGVSQSPRYKVTKRGQDVALRCDPISGHVSLYWYRQALGQGPEFLTYFNYEAQQDKSGLPNDRFSAERPEGSISTLTIQRTEQRDSAMYRCASSPSGQNYGYTFGSGTRLTVV.

This clonotype is medium-sized. The chain joins TRBV18 to TRBJ2-2, with D unresolved. The length of the CDR3 is 15 residues. The germline gives CDR1 KGHSH, CDR2 LQKENI. V was trimmed by 4 bases and J by 2 bases, leaving 11 bases between them. CDR3 nucleotide sequence: TGTGCCAGCTCACGGGATGGGAAAAACACCGGGGAGCTGTTTTTT. Translation: CASSRDGKNTGELFF.

This clonotype was seen a few times. This chain uses TRBV20-1 with TRBJ2-1; a possible D gene is TRBD1 (5 bases). The CDR3 runs 17 residues. V lost 0 bases and J 9 bases, leaving 24 bases between the germline ends. Looked up from germline, CDR1 is DFQATT and CDR2 is SNEGSKA (reference sequence). CDR3 sequence: CSARDQGASRTHGEQFF. Here the CDR3 DNA reads TGCAGTGCTAGAGATCAAGGGGCAAGCAGAACCCACGGTGAGCAGTTCTTC.

This clonotype was seen many times. This chain links TRBV27 with TRBJ1-1; 7 bases fit TRBD1. There are 15 residues in the CDR3. V was clipped by 4 bases and J by 3 bases; unmatched bases: 8. The germline gives CDR1 MNHEY, CDR2 SMNVEV (reference sequence). As DNA, the CDR3 is TGTGCCAGCAGTTCCCGGCCGACAGGGTACACTGAAGCTTTCTTT. Amino acid sequence: CASSSRPTGYTEAFF.

This chain connects TRBV4-1 to TRBJ2-2; 8 bases match TRBD1. Unmatched junction bases numbered 11, after V lost 2 bases and J lost 6 bases. In germline, CDR1 is MGHRA, CDR2 YSYEKL. This CDR3 spans 17 amino acids. CDR3 bases: TGCGCCAGCAGCCAAAATCACGTCAGGGGGCCGGCCGGGGAGCTGTTTTTT. Amino acid sequence: CASSQNHVRGPAGELFF.

V is TRBV7-2 and J is TRBJ1-1; 8 positions match TRBD1. This CDR3 spans 14 amino acids. V lost 6 bases, J lost 4 bases, and 7 bases stayed unmatched. Germline CDR1 is SGHTA and CDR2 is FQGNSA. The CDR3 sequence is CASSPGGHSTEAFF. In DNA, the CDR3 is TGTGCCAGCAGTCCAGGGGGCCATTCCACTGAAGCTTTCTTT.

The V call is TRBV29-1, the J call TRBJ1-4; 9 positions agree with TRBD1. The CDR3 runs to 12 residues. The germline V gene has CDR1 SQVTM and CDR2 ANQGSEA. V was clipped by 6 bases and J by 8 bases; unmatched bases: 4. CDR3 region: CSVTGQGEKLFF. CDR3 DNA sequence: TGCAGCGTAACAGGACAGGGGGAAAAACTGTTTTTT.